This is a list of T cell receptor beta chains from one sample in a study of long-term antiretroviral therapy in people with HIV. Clones were sequenced by immunoSEQ multiplex PCR, and TCRdb holds only the in-frame ones, with some missing. This sample yields 25,000 to 35,000 clones, of which approximately 91% are seen a single time; around 4.2% belongs to the top ten. The starting material was unsorted PBMCs, obtained 3.1 years after starting antiretroviral therapy. These receptors were collected from a man younger than 35 with HIV. Both conserved end residues are part of each CDR3. Fields, in order: D gene, J gene, V gene, CDR3 length, clone size, CDR3 DNA, CDR3 protein. A D gene is named only where the DNA matches it firmly. A clone size is listed for some rows: how often the clone was seen (once, few, many), or a class if it is expanded.

TRBD2 TRBJ2-7 TRBV15 18 . TGTGCCACCAGCAGACCGACTAGCGGGAGTGACATAGAATACGAGCAGTACTTC CATSRPTSGSDIEYEQYF
. TRBJ1-2 TRBV19 13 once TGTGCCAGTACCCTGGGATGGGGTAGGGGCTACACCTTC CASTLGWGRGYTF
TRBD2 TRBJ2-7 TRBV5-1 15 . TGCGCCAGCAGCTTGGAACTAGCGGGAGTAGACGAGCAGTACTTC CASSLELAGVDEQYF
. TRBJ2-7 TRBV19 13 . TGTGCCAGTAAGGAAGAGGGACTCTACGAGCAGTACTTC CASKEEGLYEQYF
TRBD1 TRBJ2-4 TRBV29-1 12 . TGCAGCGTTGGACAGGGTCAAAACATTCAGTACTTC CSVGQGQNIQYF
. TRBJ2-7 TRBV2 14 . TGTGCCAGTTCATTTAGCGGGACAGCCTACGAGCAGTACTTC CASSFSGTAYEQYF
TRBD1 TRBJ1-2 TRBV30 14 . TGTGCCTGCGCGTCCCCACAGGGGGAGGATGGCTACACCTTC CACASPQGEDGYTF
TRBD1 TRBJ1-2 TRBV4-3 15 once TGCGCCAGCAGATACAGGGGTGCTCCTAACTATGGCTACACCTTC CASRYRGAPNYGYTF
. TRBJ2-1 TRBV27 13 . TGTGCCAGCAGTTTAGGCAGGCCCAATGAGCAGTTCTTC CASSLGRPNEQFF
. TRBJ2-3 TRBV27 15 . TGTGCCAGCAGTTTATCGTCCTATATGGGCAATACGCAGTATTTT CASSLSSYMGNTQYF
. TRBJ2-1 TRBV14 14 . TGTGCCAGCAGCCAAGATTGGGGGTCCGGTGAGCAGTTCTTC CASSQDWGSGEQFF
. TRBJ1-4 TRBV7-9 15 . TGTGCCAGCAGCCTCGGGGACCGTATTCGGGAAAAACTGTTTTTT CASSLGDRIREKLFF
. TRBJ1-1 TRBV6-5 13 . TGTGCCAGCAAAATACAGGGGAACACTGAAGCTTTCTTT CASKIQGNTEAFF
TRBD1 TRBJ1-2 TRBV5-1 14 . TGCGCCAGCAGCTTTCGGGGACAGACGGATGGCTACACCTTC CASSFRGQTDGYTF
TRBD2 TRBJ2-3 TRBV7-9 13 . TGTGCCAGCGCGGGGGACAGCACAGATACGCAGTATTTT CASAGDSTDTQYF
. TRBJ1-2 TRBV19 12 . TGTGCCAGTAGTATTACAGGCTATGGCTACACCTTC CASSITGYGYTF
. TRBJ1-1 TRBV15 13 . TGTGCCACCATCTCCGGGACCTACACTGAAGCTTTCTTT CATISGTYTEAFF